This TCR beta chain was sequenced for a study of CD8+ T cells in alopecia areata. Overall study context: Each of the treated patients was given oral tofacitinib, 5 to 10 mg twice daily, for moderate-to-severe alopecia areata. Tofacitinib exposure lasted 6 to 18 months, followed by 6 months off drug.

Germline assignment: CDR1 SNHLY and CDR2 FYNNEI. The CDR3 contains 12 residues. Trimming stripped 4 bases from V and 7 bases from J, with 10 bases between. This clone was observed once. Alopecia areata patients provided lesional scalp punch biopsies and peripheral blood. Isolated RNA was reverse transcribed into cDNA used as the sequencing template. Assay used: immunoSEQ multiplex PCR; TCRdb lists only in-frame clones, some missing. The sample includes 7,500 to 10,000 clones, 50% to 80% of them seen just once. Material: skin. The chain combines TRBV2 with TRBJ2-5; D might be TRBD2 (6 bases). This receptor was taken from a human donor with alopecia areata. The CDR3 region is CASSGGVGTQYF. CDR3 sequence (DNA): TGTGCCAGCAGTGGCGGGGTGGGGACCCAGTACTTC.